This TCR beta chain was recorded in a study of cytomegalovirus exposure and HLA in healthy donors. Findings of the study overall: It was reportedly the case that the classifier diagnosed cytomegalovirus status with high specificity and sensitivity. Around 160 TCR beta chains were listed as cytomegalovirus-associated. Subsequent analysis showed first-cohort TCR clusters tending to co-occur in 120 validation repertoires. There were some public TCRs occurring in many donors, but most TCR sequences were rare.

Details on this clone: Its antigen is currently unknown.

The assay was immunoSEQ multiplex PCR, and TCRdb's table has in-frame clones only and misses some. The profile shows fewer than 400,000 clones, roughly 87% of them singletons. The CDR3 is 13 amino acids. In germline, CDR1 is SEHNR, CDR2 FQNEAQ (reference sequence). V was pared by 5 bases and J by 4 bases, with 5 bases of the junction left unmatched. The sequenced material came from PBMCs. This chain connects TRBV7-9 to TRBJ2-7, with 7 bases that match TRBD1. This clonotype originated in a man aged 25-45 years in good health and CMV-seronegative. CDR3 residues: CASSHGTAYEQYF. In DNA, the CDR3 is TGTGCCAGCAGCCATGGGACAGCTTACGAGCAGTACTTC.